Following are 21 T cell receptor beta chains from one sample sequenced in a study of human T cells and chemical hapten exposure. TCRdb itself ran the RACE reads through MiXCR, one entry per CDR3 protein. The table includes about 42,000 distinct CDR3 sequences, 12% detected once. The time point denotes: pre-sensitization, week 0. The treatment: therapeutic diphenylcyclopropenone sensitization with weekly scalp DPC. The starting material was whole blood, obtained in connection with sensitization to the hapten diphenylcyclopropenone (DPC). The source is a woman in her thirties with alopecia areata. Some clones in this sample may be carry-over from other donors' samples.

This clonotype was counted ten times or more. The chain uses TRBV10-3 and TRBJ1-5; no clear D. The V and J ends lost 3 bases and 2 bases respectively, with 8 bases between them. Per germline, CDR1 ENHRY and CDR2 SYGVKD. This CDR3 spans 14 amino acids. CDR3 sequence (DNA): TGTGCCATCAGTGACAGTGGTGGCAATCAGCCCCAGCATTTT. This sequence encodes CAISDSGGNQPQHF.

The CDR3 sequence: CASSYGLAGVNTGELFF. The CDR3 DNA reads as TGTGCCAGCAGTTACGGTCTAGCGGGAGTGAACACCGGGGAGCTGTTTTTT. The chain links TRBV6-2 or TRBV6-3 to TRBJ2-2; 10 bases are shared with TRBD2. CDR1 is MNHEY, CDR2 SVGEGT, per germline. The CDR3 has 17 residues. J lost 1 base, V lost 2 bases, and 4 bases had no gene match.

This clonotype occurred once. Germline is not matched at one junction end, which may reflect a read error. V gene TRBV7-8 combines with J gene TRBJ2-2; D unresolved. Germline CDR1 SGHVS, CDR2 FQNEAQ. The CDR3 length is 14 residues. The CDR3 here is CASSSPRNSGELFF. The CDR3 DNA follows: TGTGCCAGCAGCTCGCCGCGGAACTCCGGGGAGCTGTTTTTT.

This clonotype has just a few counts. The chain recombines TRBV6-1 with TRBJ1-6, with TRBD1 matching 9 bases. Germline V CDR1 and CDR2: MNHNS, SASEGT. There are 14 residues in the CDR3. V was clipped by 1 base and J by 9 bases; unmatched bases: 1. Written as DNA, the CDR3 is TGTGCCAGCAGTGAAGGGACAGGGGTTTCACCCCTCCACTTT. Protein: CASSEGTGVSPLHF.

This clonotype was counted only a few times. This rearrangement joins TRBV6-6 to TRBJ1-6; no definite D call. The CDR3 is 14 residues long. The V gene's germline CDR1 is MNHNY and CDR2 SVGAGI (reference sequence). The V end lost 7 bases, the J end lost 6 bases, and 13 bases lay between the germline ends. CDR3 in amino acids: CASNQEFFNSPLHF. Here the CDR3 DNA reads TGTGCCAGCAACCAAGAGTTTTTTAATTCACCCCTCCACTTT.

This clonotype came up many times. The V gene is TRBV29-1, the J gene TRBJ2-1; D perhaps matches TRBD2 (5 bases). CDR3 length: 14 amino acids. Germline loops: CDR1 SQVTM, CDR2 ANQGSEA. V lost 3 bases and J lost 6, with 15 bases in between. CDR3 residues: CSVDVTGVFNEQFF. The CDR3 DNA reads TGCAGCGTTGATGTAACCGGGGTATTCAATGAGCAGTTCTTC.

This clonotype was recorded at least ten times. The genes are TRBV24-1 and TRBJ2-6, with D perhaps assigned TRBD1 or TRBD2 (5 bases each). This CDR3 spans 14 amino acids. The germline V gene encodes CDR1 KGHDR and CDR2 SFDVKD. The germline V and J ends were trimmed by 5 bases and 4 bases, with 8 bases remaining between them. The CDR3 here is CATSVGTGANVLTF. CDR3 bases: TGTGCCACCAGTGTCGGGACCGGGGCCAACGTCCTGACTTTC.

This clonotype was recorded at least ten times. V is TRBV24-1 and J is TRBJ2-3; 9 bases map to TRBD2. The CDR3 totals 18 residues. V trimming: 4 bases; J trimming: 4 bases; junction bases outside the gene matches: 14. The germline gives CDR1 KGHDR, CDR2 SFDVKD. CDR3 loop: CATSDPSYGAGGSDTQYF. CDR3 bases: TGTGCCACCAGTGACCCATCTTACGGAGCGGGAGGTTCAGATACGCAGTATTTT.

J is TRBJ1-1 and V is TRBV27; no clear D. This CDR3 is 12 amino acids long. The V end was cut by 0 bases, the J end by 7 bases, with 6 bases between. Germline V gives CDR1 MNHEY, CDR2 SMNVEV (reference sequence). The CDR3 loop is CASSLSHGEAFF. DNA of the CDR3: TGTGCCAGCAGTTTATCGCACGGTGAAGCTTTCTTT.

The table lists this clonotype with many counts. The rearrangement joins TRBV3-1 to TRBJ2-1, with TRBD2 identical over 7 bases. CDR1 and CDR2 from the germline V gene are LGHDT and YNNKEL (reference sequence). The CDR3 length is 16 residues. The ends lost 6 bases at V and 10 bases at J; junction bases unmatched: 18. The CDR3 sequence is CASSPRLAADGGEQFF. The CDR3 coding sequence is TGTGCCAGCAGTCCCCGACTAGCTGCCGATGGGGGGGAGCAGTTCTTC.

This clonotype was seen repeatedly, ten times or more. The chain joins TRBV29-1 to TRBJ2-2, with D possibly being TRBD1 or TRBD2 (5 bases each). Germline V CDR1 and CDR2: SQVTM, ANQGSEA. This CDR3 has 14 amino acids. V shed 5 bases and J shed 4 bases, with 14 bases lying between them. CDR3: CSVRRGTITGELFF. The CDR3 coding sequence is TGCAGCGTTCGTCGAGGGACGATCACCGGGGAGCTGTTTTTT.

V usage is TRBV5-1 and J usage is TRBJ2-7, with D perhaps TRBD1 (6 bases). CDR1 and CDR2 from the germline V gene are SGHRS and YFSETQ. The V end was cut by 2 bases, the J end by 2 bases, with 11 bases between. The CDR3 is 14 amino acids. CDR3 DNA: TGCGCCAGCAGCTTTCTGGACAGTACCTACGAGCAGTACTTC. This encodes CASSFLDSTYEQYF.

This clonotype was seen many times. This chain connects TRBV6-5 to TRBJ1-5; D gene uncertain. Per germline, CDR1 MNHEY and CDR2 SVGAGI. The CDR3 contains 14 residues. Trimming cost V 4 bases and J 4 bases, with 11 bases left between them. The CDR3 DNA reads TGTGCCAGCAGTTCTTCATATCGGAATCAGCCCCAGCATTTT. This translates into CASSSSYRNQPQHF.

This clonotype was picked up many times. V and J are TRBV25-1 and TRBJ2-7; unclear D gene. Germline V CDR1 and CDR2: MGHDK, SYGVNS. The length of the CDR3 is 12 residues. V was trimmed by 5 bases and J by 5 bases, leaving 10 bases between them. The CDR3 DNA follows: TGTGCCAGCAGTTTGCGCGGAGACGAGCAGTACTTC. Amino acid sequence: CASSLRGDEQYF.

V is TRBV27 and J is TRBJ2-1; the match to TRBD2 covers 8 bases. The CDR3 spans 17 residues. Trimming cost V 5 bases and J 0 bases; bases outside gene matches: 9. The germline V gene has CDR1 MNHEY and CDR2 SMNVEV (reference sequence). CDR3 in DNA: TGTGCCAGCAGTCCACCAACTAGCGGCTACTCCTACAATGAGCAGTTCTTC. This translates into CASSPPTSGYSYNEQFF.

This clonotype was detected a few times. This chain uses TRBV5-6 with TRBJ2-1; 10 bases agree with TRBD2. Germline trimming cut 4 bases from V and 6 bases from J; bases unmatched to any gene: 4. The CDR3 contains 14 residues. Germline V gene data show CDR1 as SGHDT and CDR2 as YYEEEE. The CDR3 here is CASSLWTSGNEQFF. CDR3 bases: TGTGCCAGCAGCCTCTGGACTAGCGGCAATGAGCAGTTCTTC.

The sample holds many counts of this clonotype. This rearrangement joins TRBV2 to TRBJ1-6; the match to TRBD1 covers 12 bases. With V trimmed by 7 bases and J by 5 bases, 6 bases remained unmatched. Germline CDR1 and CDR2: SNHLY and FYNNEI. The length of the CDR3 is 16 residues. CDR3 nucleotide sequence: TGTGCCAGCACCGGGACAGGGGGCGCAAATAATTCACCCCTCCACTTT. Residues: CASTGTGGANNSPLHF.

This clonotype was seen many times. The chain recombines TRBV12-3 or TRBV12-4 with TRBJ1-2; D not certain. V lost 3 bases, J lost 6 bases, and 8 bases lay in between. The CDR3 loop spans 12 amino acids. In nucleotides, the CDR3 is TGTGCCAGCAGTTTCGTCGGTAATGGCTACACCTTC. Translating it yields CASSFVGNGYTF.

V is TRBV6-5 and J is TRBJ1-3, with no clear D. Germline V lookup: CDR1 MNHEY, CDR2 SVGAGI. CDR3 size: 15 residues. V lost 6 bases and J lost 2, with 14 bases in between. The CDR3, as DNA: TGTGCCAGCAGCCTAAGGTGGAGGACTGGAAACACCATATATTTT. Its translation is CASSLRWRTGNTIYF.

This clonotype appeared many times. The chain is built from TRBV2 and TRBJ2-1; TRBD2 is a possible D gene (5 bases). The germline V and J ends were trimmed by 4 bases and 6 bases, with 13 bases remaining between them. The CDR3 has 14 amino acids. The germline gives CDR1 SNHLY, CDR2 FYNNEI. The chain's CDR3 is CASSAAVSFNEQFF. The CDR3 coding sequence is TGTGCCAGCAGTGCAGCGGTTTCTTTCAATGAGCAGTTCTTC.

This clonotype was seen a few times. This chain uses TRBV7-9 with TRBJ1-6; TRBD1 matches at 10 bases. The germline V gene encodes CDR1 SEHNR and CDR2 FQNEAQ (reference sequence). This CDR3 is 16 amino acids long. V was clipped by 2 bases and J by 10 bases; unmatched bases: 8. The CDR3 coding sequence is TGTGCCAGCAGCTTAACCGGGACAGGGGTCGGATCACCCCTCCACTTT. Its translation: CASSLTGTGVGSPLHF.